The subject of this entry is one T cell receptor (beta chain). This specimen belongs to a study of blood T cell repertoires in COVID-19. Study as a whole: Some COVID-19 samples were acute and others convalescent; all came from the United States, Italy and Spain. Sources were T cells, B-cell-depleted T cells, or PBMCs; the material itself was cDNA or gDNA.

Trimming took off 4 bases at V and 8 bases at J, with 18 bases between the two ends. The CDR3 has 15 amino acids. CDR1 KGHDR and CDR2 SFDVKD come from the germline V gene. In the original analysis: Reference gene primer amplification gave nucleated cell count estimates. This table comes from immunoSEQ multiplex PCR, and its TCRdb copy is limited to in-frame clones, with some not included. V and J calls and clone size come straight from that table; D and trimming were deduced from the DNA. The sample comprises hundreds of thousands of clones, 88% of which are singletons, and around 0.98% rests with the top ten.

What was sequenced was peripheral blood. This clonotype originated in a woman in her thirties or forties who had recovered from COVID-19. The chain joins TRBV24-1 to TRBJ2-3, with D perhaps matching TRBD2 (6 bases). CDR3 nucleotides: TGTGCCACCAGTGACCCCACGGGACTCCAGGGTACGCAGTATTTT. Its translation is CATSDPTGLQGTQYF.